The rows below give T cell receptor beta chains drawn from one sample of a study of blood T cell repertoires in COVID-19. Sequenced by immunoSEQ multiplex PCR; TCRdb stores in-frame clones only, minus some. The sample carries about 170,000 clones, over 75% recorded once. Material for sequencing was PBMCs or T cells enriched from blood (not recorded which). Receptors were obtained from a woman in her late teens or twenties who had recovered from COVID-19. Both conserved end residues are part of each CDR3. For some rows the clone size is stated as once, few or many, or as a class when expanded; others skip it.

cdr3_aa: CASSVVDTLNTEAFF
clone_size: .
v_call: TRBV9

cdr3_aa: CASSHRPPSMGTESLSTDTQYF
clone_size: .
v_call: TRBV4-2

cdr3_aa: CASSLLGGSTDTQYF
clone_size: .
v_call: TRBV4-3

cdr3_aa: CASSLEAEKAYEQYF
clone_size: few
v_call: TRBV11-2

cdr3_aa: CASTISLDSSYEQYF
clone_size: .
v_call: TRBV28

cdr3_aa: CASTAGPSTDTQYF
clone_size: once
v_call: TRBV7-8

cdr3_aa: CASRGGEKLFF
clone_size: .
v_call: TRBV6-5

cdr3_aa: CAWSGKTSRSYEQYF
clone_size: .
v_call: TRBV30

cdr3_aa: CASSLDRRAWGEYF
clone_size: .
v_call: TRBV5-8

cdr3_aa: CASSLRRKETQYF
clone_size: .
v_call: TRBV12-3/TRBV12-4

cdr3_aa: CASSPGRVGTDTQYF
clone_size: .
v_call: TRBV6-2/TRBV6-3

cdr3_aa: CASSTGPGNTIYF
clone_size: .
v_call: TRBV18

cdr3_aa: CASSPWTSGAYEQYF
clone_size: many
v_call: TRBV27

cdr3_aa: CAWSVGRGRLSGNTIYF
clone_size: .
v_call: TRBV30

cdr3_aa: CASSLGGTARSSTDTQYF
clone_size: .
v_call: TRBV11-2

cdr3_aa: CASSEGGLADSRRDNEQFF
clone_size: once
v_call: TRBV4-1

cdr3_aa: CASSSTGGNTEAFF
clone_size: .
v_call: TRBV4-1

cdr3_aa: CASSVDRDRTEAFF
clone_size: once
v_call: TRBV9